This TCR beta chain was retrieved from a study of PD-1 blockade in classical Hodgkin lymphoma. Broader study findings: Newly diagnosed patients were reported to exhibit reduced baseline TCR diversity relative to healthy donors. The CD4+ diversity rise by C4D1 was clearest in complete responders. Among the patients, those starting nivolumab under 1 year after ASCT were excluded.

Brentuximab vedotin exposure varied, and every patient relapsed after autologous stem cell transplantation. TCRdb's copy holds only in-frame clones and misses some; the assay was immunoSEQ multiplex PCR. The data hold under 100,000 clones, with nearly 95% observed a single time. With 1 base removed from V and 4 bases from J, the gap between germline ends came to 9 bases. Per the germline V gene, CDR1 is SGHVS and CDR2 is FQNEAQ. The CDR3 contains 14 residues. Remarks on this clone: The antigen is not known.

The chain joins TRBV7-8 to TRBJ2-3, with D perhaps matching TRBD1 or TRBD2 (6 bases each). The origin of this receptor is a human donor with classical Hodgkin lymphoma. Sample: peripheral blood mononuclear cells (PBMCs), taken before the second cycle of nivolumab. The chain's CDR3 is CASSLGGAADTQYF. CDR3 DNA sequence: TGTGCCAGCAGCTTAGGGGGGGCGGCAGATACGCAGTATTTT.